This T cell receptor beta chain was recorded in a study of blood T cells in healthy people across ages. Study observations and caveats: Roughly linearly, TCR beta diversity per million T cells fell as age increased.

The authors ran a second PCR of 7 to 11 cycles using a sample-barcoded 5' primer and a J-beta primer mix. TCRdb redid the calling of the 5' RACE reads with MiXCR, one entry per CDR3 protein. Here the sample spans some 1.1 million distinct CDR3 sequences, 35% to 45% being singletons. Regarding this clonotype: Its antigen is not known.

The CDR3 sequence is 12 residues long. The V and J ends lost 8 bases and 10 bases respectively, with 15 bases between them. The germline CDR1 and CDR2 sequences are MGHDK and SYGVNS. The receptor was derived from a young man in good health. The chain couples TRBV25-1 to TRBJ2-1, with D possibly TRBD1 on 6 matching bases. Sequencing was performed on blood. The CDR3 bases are TGTGCCAGCTTAGCAGGGGTTGGCGAGCAGTTCTTC. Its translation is CASLAGVGEQFF.